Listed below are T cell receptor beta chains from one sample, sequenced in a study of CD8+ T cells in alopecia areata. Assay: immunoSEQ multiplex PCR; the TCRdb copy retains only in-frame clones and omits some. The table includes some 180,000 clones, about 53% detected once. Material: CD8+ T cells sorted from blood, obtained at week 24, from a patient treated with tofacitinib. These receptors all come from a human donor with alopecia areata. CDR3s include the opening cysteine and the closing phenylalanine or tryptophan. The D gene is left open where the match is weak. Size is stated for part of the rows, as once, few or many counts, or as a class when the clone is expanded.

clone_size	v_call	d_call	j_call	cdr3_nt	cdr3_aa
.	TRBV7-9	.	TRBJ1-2	TGTGCCAGCAGCTTAGAGACGGGCTACACCTTC	CASSLETGYTF
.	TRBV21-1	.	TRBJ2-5	TGTGCCAGCCGCGGCAGGGCGGAGACCCAGTACTTC	CASRGRAETQYF
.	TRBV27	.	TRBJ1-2	TGTGCCAGCAGACCGAACACGTTCGGGTCCCTTAGCTACACCTTC	CASRPNTFGSLSYTF
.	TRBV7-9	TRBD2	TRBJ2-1	TGTGCCAGCAGCTATACTAGCGGCCCCGGGGGGGGGAATGAGCAGTTCTTC	CASSYTSGPGGGNEQFF
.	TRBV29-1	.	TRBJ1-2	TGCAGCGTTAGGGTTAACTATGGCTACACCTTC	CSVRVNYGYTF
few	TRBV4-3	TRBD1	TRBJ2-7	TGCGCCAGCAGCCAGCACCGGGACAGGGTTTACGAGCAGTACTTC	CASSQHRDRVYEQYF
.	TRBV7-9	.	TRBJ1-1	TGTGCCAGCAGCTTAGTAATAGGGGTAAAGACTGAAGCTTTCTTT	CASSLVIGVKTEAFF
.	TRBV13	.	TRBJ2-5	TGTGCCAGCAGCTCACGCGAAAATAAGTACCAAGAGACCCAGTACTTC	CASSSRENKYQETQYF
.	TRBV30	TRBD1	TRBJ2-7	TGTGCCTGGAACGACAGGGGGCTCAACGAGCAGTACTTC	CAWNDRGLNEQYF
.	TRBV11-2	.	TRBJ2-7	TGTGCCAGCAGCTTAGAGCGGCTGGGTCTTAGAGGCTCCTACGAGCAGTACTTC	CASSLERLGLRGSYEQYF
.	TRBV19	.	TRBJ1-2	TGTGCCAGTTCCGATGAGGTCCGGGACCTTCGCGGCTACACCTTC	CASSDEVRDLRGYTF